Listed here are 28 T cell receptor beta chains from one sample, sequenced in a study of regulatory T cells in long-lasting Graves disease. Researchers made TCR beta libraries by using iRepertoire HTBI primers and running Arm-PCR on CDR3 regions. TCRdb analysed the multiplex PCR reads with MiXCR anew, one entry per CDR3 protein. The table records about 530,000 distinct CDR3 sequences, about 16% of them present only once. Indicated time point: newly diagnosed GD, antithyroid drugs for less than 3 months. PBMCs provided the RNA from which the TCR library was made. The same sample was also studied in work on T cells in Graves' hyperthyroidism and ophthalmopathy.

Material: peripheral blood mononuclear cells (PBMCs), obtained at new diagnosis, from a patient treated with antithyroid drugs. Receptor source: a middle-aged woman with Graves disease.

Ten or more counts support this clonotype. The chain carries TRBV20-1 and TRBJ1-2; the D gene is possibly TRBD1 (6 bases). Germline V lookup: CDR1 DFQATT, CDR2 SNEGSKA (reference sequence). V lost 5 bases and J 4 bases, leaving 14 bases between the germline ends. This CDR3 is 13 amino acids long. The CDR3 nucleotides are TGCAGTGCTCCGGGGGGCGAGGGCTATGGCTACACCTTC. Translated, it gives CSAPGGEGYGYTF.

This chain uses TRBV12-3 or TRBV12-4 with TRBJ1-2; D might be TRBD1 (6 bases). The CDR3 has 17 amino acids. Between the trimmed V and J ends, which lost 0 bases and 0 bases, there was a span of 14 bases. The CDR3 DNA sequence: TGTGCCAGCAGTTTAGCGCGGGGGGGGGGGCCTAACTATGGCTACACCTTC. Translated: CASSLARGGGPNYGYTF.

This clonotype was recorded many times. This sequence joins TRBV6-1 and TRBJ2-2, with 11 bases identical to TRBD2. The V gene end was trimmed by 11 bases and the J gene end by 2 bases; junction bases not matched to a gene: 10. Germline V gene data show CDR1 as MNHNS and CDR2 as SASEGT. The CDR3 is 16 residues long. CDR3 sequence reads: CAVKLAGATNTGELFF. CDR3 DNA sequence: TGTGCCGTAAAACTAGCGGGGGCCACTAACACCGGGGAGCTGTTTTTT.

This clonotype was detected many times. The chain is built from TRBV7-9 and TRBJ2-3; 10 bases are shared with TRBD2. This CDR3 comprises 17 residues. CDR1 is SEHNR and CDR2 is FQNEAQ in the germline V gene (reference sequence). Germline trimming cut 2 bases from V and 2 bases from J; bases unmatched to any gene: 7. CDR3 in DNA: TGTGCCAGCAGCTTAATGGGGCTAGCGGGGGCCACAGATACGCAGTATTTT. It is translated as CASSLMGLAGATDTQYF.

The gene calls are TRBV10-3 and TRBJ1-1; a possible D gene is TRBD1 (5 bases). V dropped 0 bases and J dropped 1 base, with 9 bases sitting between them. The CDR3 spans 15 residues. Germline-derived CDR1 and CDR2 are ENHRY and SYGVKD. CDR3 nucleotides: TGTGCCATCAGTGAGTCGGGGCAGCAGAACACTGAAGCTTTCTTT. It translates to CAISESGQQNTEAFF.

The rearrangement links TRBV6-1 to TRBJ1-6; no definite D call. Germline CDR1 and CDR2: MNHNS and SASEGT. The CDR3 length is 12 residues. Trimming removed 8 bases from V and 9 bases from J, with 11 bases in between. The CDR3 region is CASLTAGSPLHF. The CDR3 DNA is TGTGCCAGCCTCACTGCGGGTTCACCCCTCCACTTT.

This clonotype was recorded many times. V usage is TRBV18 and J usage is TRBJ1-1; no firm D call. This CDR3 is 12 amino acids long. V lost 6 bases and J lost 5, with 10 bases in between. The germline V gene has CDR1 KGHSH and CDR2 LQKENI. The CDR3 nucleotides are TGTGCCAGCTCCCTCCCGGGAACTGAAGCTTTCTTT. Encoded protein: CASSLPGTEAFF.

This clonotype showed up many times. At one end the junction does not follow the germline gene, possibly because of a read error. V gene TRBV7-7 combines with J gene TRBJ2-1, with D perhaps matching TRBD1 (6 bases). Germline V CDR1 and CDR2: SSHAT, FNYEAQ (reference sequence). The CDR3 is 14 residues long. The CDR3 coding sequence is TGTGCTAGCAGCTCCCCAGGGGCCTGGAATGAGCAGTTCTTC. It yields the protein CASSSPGAWNEQFF.

Many counts were recorded for this clonotype. The rearrangement uses TRBV6-1 and TRBJ2-7; D is unclear. Germline V gene lookup returns CDR1 MNHNS and CDR2 SASEGT. The CDR3 runs to 14 residues. V was trimmed by 4 bases and J by 6 bases, leaving 16 bases between them. Here the CDR3 reads CASSGLGIASEQYF. The DNA for the CDR3 is TGTGCCAGCAGTGGGCTAGGAATTGCCTCCGAGCAGTACTTC.

This clonotype was picked up many times. The CDR3 loop is CASSSERGDQETQYF. The CDR3 DNA is TGTGCCAGCAGCTCTGAGAGGGGAGACCAAGAGACCCAGTACTTC. V usage is TRBV13 and J usage is TRBJ2-5; D is perhaps TRBD1 or TRBD2 (5 bases each). V was pared by 4 bases and J by 0 bases, with 12 bases between. Per germline, CDR1 PRHDT and CDR2 FYEKMQ (reference sequence). This CDR3 region has 15 residues.

This clonotype was seen at least ten times. The gene calls are TRBV10-3 and TRBJ2-1; tentatively, D is TRBD1 (5 bases). This CDR3 region has 15 residues. V dropped 5 bases and J dropped 5 bases, with 16 bases sitting between them. Germline V lookup: CDR1 ENHRY, CDR2 SYGVKD. CDR3 amino acids: CAISSPPEGDNEQFF. The CDR3 DNA reads TGTGCCATCAGTTCCCCCCCCGAAGGGGACAATGAGCAGTTCTTC.

This clonotype was counted only a few times. V usage is TRBV5-1 and J usage is TRBJ2-3, with 9 positions matching TRBD1. The length of the CDR3 is 18 residues. Germline loops: CDR1 SGHRS, CDR2 YFSETQ. J was trimmed by 4 bases and V by 4 bases; bases with no gene match: 16. CDR3 bases: TGCGCCAGCAGCCCGTCGGACAGGGGCACATTCGGGTCAGATACGCAGTATTTT. This encodes CASSPSDRGTFGSDTQYF. Using reference TRBV5-1 and TRBJ2-3 for the parts outside the CDR3, the full variable domain is KAGVTQTPRYLIKTRGQQVTLSCSPISGHRSVSWYQQTPGQGLQFLFEYFSETQRNKGNFPGRFSGRQFSNSRSEMNVSTLELGDSALYLCASSPSDRGTFGSDTQYFGPGTRLTVL.

Details on this clonotype: With a much larger clone just one base away, this may be a read error. The chain links TRBV6-5 to TRBJ2-1; 9 nucleotides line up with TRBD2. The CDR3 is made up of 18 amino acids. The V gene's germline CDR1 is MNHEY and CDR2 SVGAGI. DNA of the CDR3: TGTGCCAGCAGTTACTCATGGGGTAGCGGGGGCCCTAGAAATGTGCAGTTCTTC. It encodes CASSYSWGSGGPRNVQFF.

In this sample, this clonotype turned up many times. The J gene is TRBJ1-1, the V gene TRBV5-1, with TRBD1 as a possible D gene (5 bases). The CDR3 extends over 14 amino acids. The germline gives CDR1 SGHRS, CDR2 YFSETQ. Between the trimmed V and J ends, which lost 2 bases and 6 bases, there was a span of 14 bases. The CDR3 nucleotides read TGCGCCAGCAGCTTAGGGACGCCAGAAGCTGAAGCTTTCTTT. Translating it yields CASSLGTPEAEAFF.

This clonotype was seen a handful of times. The gene calls are TRBV6-1 and TRBJ2-5, with a weak D call TRBD1 (5 bases). In germline, CDR1 is MNHNS, CDR2 SASEGT. This CDR3 has 16 amino acids. The V and J ends lost 5 bases and 2 bases respectively, with 18 bases between them. CDR3 residues: CASSPSATDPQETQYF. The CDR3, as DNA: TGTGCCAGCAGTCCCTCCGCGACAGATCCGCAAGAGACCCAGTACTTC.

At least ten counts were recorded for this clonotype. This chain joins TRBV5-5 and TRBJ2-2; perhaps D is TRBD1 or TRBD2 (5 bases each). Germline loops: CDR1 SGHKS, CDR2 YYEKEE (reference sequence). The CDR3 spans 16 residues. Trimming shortened V by 3 bases and J by 4 bases, and 16 bases separated the two germline ends. This chain's CDR3 is CASSYLGQGATGELFF. CDR3 nucleotide sequence: TGTGCCAGCAGCTACCTGGGGCAGGGAGCCACCGGGGAGCTGTTTTTT.

Ten or more counts support this clonotype. The gene calls are TRBV6-1 and TRBJ1-1, with D possibly TRBD1 on 5 matching bases. The germline V and J ends were trimmed by 6 bases and 1 base, with 12 bases remaining between them. CDR1 and CDR2 from the germline V gene are MNHNS and SASEGT. The CDR3 totals 14 residues. CDR3 coding DNA: TGTGCCAGCAGACCGCGGGGGGAGAACACTGAAGCTTTCTTT. This encodes CASRPRGENTEAFF.

This clonotype was counted ten times or more. The chain couples TRBV6-1 to TRBJ1-2, with 8 bases fitting TRBD1. CDR3 length: 12 residues. The J segment lost 7 bases and the V segment lost 6 bases, leaving 4 bases of the junction unmatched. The germline V gene encodes CDR1 MNHNS and CDR2 SASEGT. CDR3 residues: CASSPDRVGYTF. The CDR3 DNA sequence: TGTGCCAGCAGCCCGGACAGGGTTGGCTACACCTTC.

This clonotype has at least ten counts. The chain carries TRBV30 and TRBJ1-1; 7 bases align to TRBD1. Germline-derived CDR1 and CDR2 are GTSNPN and SVGIG (reference sequence). Trimming took 2 bases from V and 3 from J; bases not matched to a gene: 3. This CDR3 comprises 13 residues. The CDR3 here is CAWSIQGDTEAFF. The CDR3 DNA reads TGTGCCTGGAGTATCCAGGGGGACACTGAAGCTTTCTTT.

This clonotype was recorded many times. The chain joins TRBV11-1 to TRBJ1-2; 7 bases fit TRBD1. This CDR3 has 14 residues. Trimming took 5 bases from V and 3 from J; bases not matched to a gene: 6. Germline V gene data show CDR1 as SGHAT and CDR2 as FQDESV (reference sequence). CDR3 loop: CASSMTGLDYGYTF. DNA of the CDR3: TGTGCCAGCAGCATGACAGGGCTCGACTATGGCTACACCTTC.

The rearrangement links TRBV7-9 to TRBJ1-3, with D unresolved. Germline-derived CDR1 and CDR2 are SEHNR and FQNEAQ (reference sequence). This CDR3 region has 13 residues. Trimming left V 1 base short and J 3 bases short, with 4 bases between. CDR3 region: CASSLVVGNTIYF. Here the CDR3 DNA reads TGTGCCAGCAGCTTAGTCGTTGGAAACACCATATATTTT.

This clonotype appeared many times. The V gene is TRBV6-1, the J gene TRBJ1-2; D remains unclear. Germline CDR1 is MNHNS and CDR2 is SASEGT. The V and J ends lost 6 bases and 7 bases respectively, with 12 bases between them. This CDR3 is built from 12 residues. CDR3 nucleotides: TGTGCCAGCAGCTCCGGGCCGGTTGGCTACACCTTC. It translates to CASSSGPVGYTF.

This clonotype was counted many times. The chain links TRBV12-3 or TRBV12-4 to TRBJ1-2; possibly TRBD1 for D (6 bases). Trimming cost V 2 bases and J 7 bases, with 11 bases left between them. CDR3 size: 13 residues. CDR3 sequence (DNA): TGTGCCAGCAGTTTATATACAGGGTCTGGCTACACCTTC. This encodes CASSLYTGSGYTF.

V is TRBV20-1 and J is TRBJ2-2, with unresolved D. Germline V CDR1 and CDR2: DFQATT, SNEGSKA (reference sequence). Trimming left V 5 bases short and J 2 bases short, with 15 bases between. The CDR3 loop spans 15 amino acids. The CDR3 DNA sequence: TGCAGTGCTCAACGGCATCCCGCAAACACCGGGGAGCTGTTTTTT. Encoded protein: CSAQRHPANTGELFF.

The chain couples TRBV6-5 to TRBJ2-5; D is ambiguous. CDR1 is MNHEY, CDR2 SVGAGI, per germline. Trimming shortened V by 2 bases and J by 8 bases, and 12 bases separated the two germline ends. The CDR3 length is 13 residues. As DNA, the CDR3 is TGTGCCAGCAGTTACGGCCCCGAAATAACCCAGTACTTC. It translates to CASSYGPEITQYF.

This clonotype came up many times. The chain links TRBV9 to TRBJ2-3; 9 nucleotides align to TRBD2. The CDR3 extends over 16 amino acids. V was pared by 4 bases and J by 3 bases, with 9 bases of the junction left unmatched. The germline CDR1 and CDR2 sequences are SGDLS and YYNGEE. The CDR3 DNA reads TGTGCCAGCAGCCACTCGCGGGGGGGTCCGACAGATACGCAGTATTTT. This translates into CASSHSRGGPTDTQYF. Filled out from reference TRBV9 and TRBJ2-3, the complete variable domain reads DSGVTQTPKHLITATGQRVTLRCSPRSGDLSVYWYQQSLDQGLQFLIQYYNGEERAKGNILERFSAQQFPDLHSELNLSSLELGDSALYFCASSHSRGGPTDTQYFGPGTRLTVL.

This clonotype showed up just a few times. A much larger clone sits a single nucleotide away, making a read error possible. The chain uses TRBV12-3 or TRBV12-4 and TRBJ2-3; 9 bases match TRBD1. The CDR3 sequence is 15 residues long. The trim removed 2 bases at V and 2 bases at J, leaving 2 bases unmatched. The CDR3 region is CASSLRTGVTDTQYF. CDR3 sequence (DNA): TGTGCCAGCAGTTTAAGGACAGGGGTCACAGATACGCAGTATTTT.

In its sample, this clonotype was seen many times. The chain employs TRBV20-1 and TRBJ1-1; unclear D gene. The CDR3 totals 11 residues. The germline V gene encodes CDR1 DFQATT and CDR2 SNEGSKA (reference sequence). Trimming pared 5 bases from V and 2 bases from J, leaving 6 bases between. The CDR3 here is CSAPFNTEAFF. CDR3 DNA sequence: TGCAGTGCTCCATTTAACACTGAAGCTTTCTTT.